The sequence of this TCR beta chain was determined in a study of control samples from healthy donors and cancer patients. The CDR3 spans 14 residues. V lost 4 bases and J 2 bases, leaving 13 bases between the germline ends. CDR1 SGHNT and CDR2 YYREEE come from the germline V gene (reference sequence). The data were produced by immunoSEQ multiplex PCR, yet TCRdb's version contains in-frame clones alone and is incomplete. The data hold 75,000 to 95,000 clones, with about nine tenths observed a single time. This receptor was taken from a woman aged 18 to 35 in good health. The V call is TRBV5-4, the J call TRBJ2-7; no clear D. The sequencing input was blood. The CDR3 sequence is CASSTGRNPYEQYF. For the CDR3, the DNA is TGTGCCAGCAGCACCGGACGAAATCCCTACGAGCAGTACTTC.